Here is one T cell receptor (beta chain) with its context. This specimen comes from a study of Graves' ophthalmopathy and Graves' hyperthyroidism. The diagnostic workup employed clinical symptoms, serum thyroxine, TRAb, thyroid ultrasound and orbital computed tomography. RNA transcripts were the source from which TCR beta CDR3 regions were amplified. Second-round multiplex PCR followed a first-round RT-PCR using HTBI primers. TCRdb re-called the multiplex PCR reads with MiXCR, one entry per CDR3 protein. Seen here are a few hundred thousand distinct CDR3 sequences, just under 40% observed once, and the top ten hold less than 4.5%. The V gene lost 5 bases and the J gene lost 5 bases, with 17 bases spanning the gap. There are 15 residues in the CDR3. In germline, CDR1 is LGHDT, CDR2 YNNKEL (reference sequence).

The chain links TRBV3-1 to TRBJ2-3; TRBD1 or TRBD2 may be the D gene (5 bases each). The sequence derives from an adult man with Graves' hyperthyroidism. Input material: peripheral blood or thyroid tissue (not recorded which). This CDR3 reads CASSNTGPTRDTQYF. As DNA, the CDR3 is TGTGCCAGCAGCAACACGGGACCTACAAGAGATACGCAGTATTTT.